Listed here is a single T cell receptor beta chain. The antigen remains undetermined. The data are from a study of cytotoxic CD8 clonotypes in ibrutinib-treated CLL. Looked up from germline, CDR1 is SEHNR and CDR2 is FQNEAQ (reference sequence). The CDR3 is 12 amino acids. The V end was cut by 5 bases, the J end by 7 bases, with 9 bases between. Depth targeted 1 in 200,000 to 1 in 1 million T cells, averaging roughly 9.3x coverage per clonotype. Here immunoSEQ multiplex PCR was the method, and the copy in TCRdb shows in-frame clones only, minus some. Of 250,000 to 350,000 clones in the sample, around 77% were seen once. Study conclusions and caveats: Increased clonality at ibrutinib response gave way to a return toward baseline at progression.

The sample here was PBMCs, taken at disease progression, from a patient treated with ibrutinib. This sequence joins TRBV7-9 and TRBJ2-4; D not resolved. This clonotype was sampled from a human donor with chronic lymphocytic leukemia. The CDR3 coding sequence is TGTGCCAGCAGCCCCGCGATGAACATTCAGTACTTC. Its protein product is CASSPAMNIQYF.